This TCR beta chain emerged from a study of cytomegalovirus exposure and HLA in healthy donors (dated by TCRdb to 2016 to 2017). As for the study more broadly: The 700 or so repertoires of the first cohort and the roughly 120 validation repertoires were produced on the same platform, according to a later analysis. To predict cytomegalovirus infection status, the study combined high-throughput TCR immunosequencing, statistical association of individual TCRs with disease status, and machine learning. The study aimed to test whether signatures of past pathogen exposure could be identified by cataloging public T cell receptors. A separate validation cohort of over 95 different subjects was used in addition to the roughly 620-subject first cohort. Points the paper makes about the study in general: In both the original and validation cohorts, the classifier was reported to diagnose cytomegalovirus status with high specificity and sensitivity. Subsequent analysis determined that TCRs grouped into clusters in the first cohort also showed a tendency toward co-occurrence across the 120 validation repertoires, and about 93% of cluster scores exceeded 0. The validation cohort had no HLA typing available for a later analysis, so co-occurrence within that cohort was assessed over all 120 or so repertoires. Across donors, most TCR sequences were observed very rarely, whereas some public TCRs were present in many individuals. The study gave a list of 150 to 200 TCR beta chains associated with cytomegalovirus. In vitro tests confirmed that a few of the cytomegalovirus-associated TCR beta chains recognize cytomegalovirus antigens. The authors suggested that the approach could potentially be generalized to other disease states and immunological phenotypes.

In the case of this clone: There is no known antigen for this receptor. One base away there is no much larger clone; base qualities are not given.

The germline V gene provides CDR1 MNHEY and CDR2 SVGAGI. The CDR3 spans 14 residues, from the cysteine through the phenylalanine. Left in the record is the CDR3 DNA by itself, 42 bases read in frame from the first base. V loses 2 bases, J loses 6 bases, and the germline ends lie 10 bases apart. Donors formed part of the validation cohort, which comprised 120 subjects and was distinct from the first cohort of under 800 subjects. The protocol used for the library was the immunoSEQ multiplex PCR assay. As for the authors' bioinformatics: A statistical classification framework was developed to diagnose cytomegalovirus status using the catalog of TCR beta chain sequences. What TCRdb holds here is the immuneACCESS table cut down to in-frame rearrangements. Part of the clones is not present; checked against another copy, under half of the missing clones reflect an unresolved V gene, and the others are unexplained. The DNA was the basis for D and trimming; V, J and clone size are from that table. This sample gives 90,000 or so clones in total; 75% to 90% of them show up just once. Roughly 20% of the sample belongs to the ten largest clones.

The rearranged chain carries TRBV6-5 and TRBJ2-2; the D gene is possibly TRBD2, with 5 bases matching. The sequenced sample consisted of PBMCs. The clonotype originates from a young man in good health and CMV-seropositive. Here is the DNA: TGTGCCAGCAGTTACGGGCGGGCGTCCGGGGAGCTGTTTTTT. Protein translation: CASSYGRASGELFF.